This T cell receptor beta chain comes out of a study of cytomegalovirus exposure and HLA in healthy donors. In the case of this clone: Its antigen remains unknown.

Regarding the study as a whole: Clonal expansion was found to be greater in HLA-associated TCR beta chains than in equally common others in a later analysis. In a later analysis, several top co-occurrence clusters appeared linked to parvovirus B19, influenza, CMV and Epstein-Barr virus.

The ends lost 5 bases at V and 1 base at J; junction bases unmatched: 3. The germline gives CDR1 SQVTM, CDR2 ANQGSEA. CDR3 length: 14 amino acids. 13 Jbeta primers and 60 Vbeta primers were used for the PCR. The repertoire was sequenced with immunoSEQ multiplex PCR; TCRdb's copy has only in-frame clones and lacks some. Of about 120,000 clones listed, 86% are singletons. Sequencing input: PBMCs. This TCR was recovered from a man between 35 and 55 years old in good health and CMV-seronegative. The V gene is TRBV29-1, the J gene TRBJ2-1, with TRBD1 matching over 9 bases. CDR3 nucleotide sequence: TGCAGCGTTCCCGGACAGGGGTCCTACAATGAGCAGTTCTTC. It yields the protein CSVPGQGSYNEQFF.